This TCR beta chain was documented in a study of blood T cell repertoires in COVID-19. Across the study: The cDNA or gDNA used as material had been derived from T cells, B-cell-depleted T cells, or PBMCs.

Categorization into cohorts depended on clinical history that participants reported. Only in-frame clones appear in the TCRdb table, and some are missing; sequencing was by immunoSEQ multiplex PCR. This sample has about 240,000 clones, with approximately 90% found just once. A single count supports this clone. The CDR3 has 16 amino acids. Trimming removed 0 bases from V and 3 bases from J, with 14 bases in between. Germline V CDR1 and CDR2: LGHNA, YNFKEQ. This rearrangement joins TRBV4-2 to TRBJ1-2; D is unclear. This clonotype originated in a woman aged 25-40 years who had recovered from COVID-19. Sequenced material: PBMCs or T cells enriched from blood (not recorded which). The CDR3 sequence is CASSQDTGGSDYGYTF. The CDR3 coding sequence is TGTGCCAGCAGCCAAGATACGGGTGGTTCTGACTATGGCTACACCTTC.